The sequence of this T cell receptor beta chain was determined in a study of blood T cells in healthy people across ages. The draw of peripheral blood yielded roughly 9.4 milliliters from each donor. This clonotype was seen a few times. Its matching antigen is unknown. With a J-beta primer mix and a sample-barcoded 5' primer, a second PCR ran about 7 to 11 cycles. One entry per CDR3 protein, called by TCRdb with MiXCR from the 5' RACE reads. The table has over 700,000 distinct CDR3 sequences, around a quarter seen once. Study-wide results and caveats: It was the long-lived donors that had more naive CD4+ cells and higher diversity than aged donors.

The CDR3 has 14 amino acids. The V gene's germline CDR1 is SNHLY and CDR2 FYNNEI. Trimming left V 4 bases short and J 3 bases short, with 11 bases between. This sample also belongs to another study, concerning T cells of mothers and their children. That study adds: Using the M1S primer, the second PCR added sample barcodes along with 2-4 random nucleotides. Slightly higher overlap, not significant, was seen in related mother-child pairs than in unrelated pairs.

What was sequenced was blood. This rearrangement joins TRBV2 to TRBJ2-3, with D unclear. This sequence was found in a boy aged 5 to 17 in good health. The CDR3 DNA is TGTGCCAGCAGTGTCAGGACGGCAACAGATACGCAGTATTTT. Its translation: CASSVRTATDTQYF. Supplemented by reference TRBV2 and TRBJ2-3, the full variable domain reads EPEVTQTPSHQVTQMGQEVILRCVPISNHLYFYWYRQILGQKVEFLVSFYNNEISEKSEIFDDQFSVERPDGSNFTLKIRSTKLEDSAMYFCASSVRTATDTQYFGPGTRLTVL.